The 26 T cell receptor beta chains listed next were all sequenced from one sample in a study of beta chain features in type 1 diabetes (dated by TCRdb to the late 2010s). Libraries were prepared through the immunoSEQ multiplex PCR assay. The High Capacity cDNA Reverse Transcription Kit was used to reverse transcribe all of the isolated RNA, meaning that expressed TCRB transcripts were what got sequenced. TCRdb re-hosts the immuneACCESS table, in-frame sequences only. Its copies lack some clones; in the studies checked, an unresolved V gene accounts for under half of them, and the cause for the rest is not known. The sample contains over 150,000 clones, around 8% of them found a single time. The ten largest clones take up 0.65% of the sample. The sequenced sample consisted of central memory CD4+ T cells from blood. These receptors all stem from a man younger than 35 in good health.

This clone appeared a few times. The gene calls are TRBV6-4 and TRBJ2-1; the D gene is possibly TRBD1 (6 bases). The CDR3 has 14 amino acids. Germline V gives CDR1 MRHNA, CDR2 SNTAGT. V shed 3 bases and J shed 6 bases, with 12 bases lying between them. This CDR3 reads CASSEHTGINEQFF. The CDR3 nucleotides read TGTGCCAGCAGTGAGCACACAGGGATCAATGAGCAGTTCTTC.

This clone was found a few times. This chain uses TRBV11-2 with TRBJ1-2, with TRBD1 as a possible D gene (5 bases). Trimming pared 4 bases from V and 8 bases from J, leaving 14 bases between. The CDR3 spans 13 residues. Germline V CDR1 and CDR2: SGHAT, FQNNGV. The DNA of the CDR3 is TGTGCCAGCAGCTCGTTCCAGGGAAGAGGCTACACCTTC. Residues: CASSSFQGRGYTF.

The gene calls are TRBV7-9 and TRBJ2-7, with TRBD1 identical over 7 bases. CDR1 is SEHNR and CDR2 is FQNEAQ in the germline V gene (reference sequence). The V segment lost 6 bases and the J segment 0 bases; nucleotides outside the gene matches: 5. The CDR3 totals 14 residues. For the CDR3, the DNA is TGTGCCAGCAGACCGACAGGGATCTCCTACGAGCAGTACTTC. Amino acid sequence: CASRPTGISYEQYF. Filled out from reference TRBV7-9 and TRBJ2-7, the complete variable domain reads DTGVSQNPRHKITKRGQNVTFRCDPISEHNRLYWYRQTLGQGPEFLTYFQNEAQLEKSRLLSDRFSAERPKGSFSTLEIQRTEQGDSAMYLCASRPTGISYEQYFGPGTRLTVT.

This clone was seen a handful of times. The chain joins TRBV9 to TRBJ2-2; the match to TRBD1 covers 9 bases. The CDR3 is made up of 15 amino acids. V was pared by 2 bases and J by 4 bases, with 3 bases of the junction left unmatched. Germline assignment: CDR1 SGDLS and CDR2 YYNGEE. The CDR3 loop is CASSVGQGSTGELFF. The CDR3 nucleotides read TGTGCCAGCAGCGTGGGACAGGGCAGCACCGGGGAGCTGTTTTTT.

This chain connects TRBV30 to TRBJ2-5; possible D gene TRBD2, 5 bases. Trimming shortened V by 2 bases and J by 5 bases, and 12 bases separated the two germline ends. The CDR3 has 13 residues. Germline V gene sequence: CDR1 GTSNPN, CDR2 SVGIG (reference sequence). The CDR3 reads CAWSSGGRETQYF. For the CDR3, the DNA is TGTGCCTGGAGTAGTGGCGGGCGGGAGACCCAGTACTTC.

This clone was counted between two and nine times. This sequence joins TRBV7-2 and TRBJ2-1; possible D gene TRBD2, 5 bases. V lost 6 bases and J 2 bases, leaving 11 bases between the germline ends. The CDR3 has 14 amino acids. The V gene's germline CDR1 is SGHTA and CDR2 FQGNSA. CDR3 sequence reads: CASRGSSTYNEQFF. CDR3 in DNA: TGTGCCAGCAGGGGGAGTTCCACCTACAATGAGCAGTTCTTC.

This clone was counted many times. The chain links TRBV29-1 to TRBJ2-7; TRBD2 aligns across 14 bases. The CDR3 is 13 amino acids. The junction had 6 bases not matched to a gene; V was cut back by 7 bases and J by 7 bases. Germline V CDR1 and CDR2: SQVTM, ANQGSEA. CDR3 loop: CSAGTSGSDEQYF. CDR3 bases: TGCAGCGCGGGGACTAGCGGGAGTGATGAGCAGTACTTC.

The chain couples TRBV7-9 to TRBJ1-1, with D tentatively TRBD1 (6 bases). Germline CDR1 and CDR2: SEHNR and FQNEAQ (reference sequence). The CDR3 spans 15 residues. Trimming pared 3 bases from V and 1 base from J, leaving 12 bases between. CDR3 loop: CASSFLGAGNTEAFF. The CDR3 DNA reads TGTGCCAGCAGCTTTCTGGGGGCGGGGAACACTGAAGCTTTCTTT. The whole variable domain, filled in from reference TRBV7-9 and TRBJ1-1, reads DTGVSQNPRHKITKRGQNVTFRCDPISEHNRLYWYRQTLGQGPEFLTYFQNEAQLEKSRLLSDRFSAERPKGSFSTLEIQRTEQGDSAMYLCASSFLGAGNTEAFFGQGTRLTVV.

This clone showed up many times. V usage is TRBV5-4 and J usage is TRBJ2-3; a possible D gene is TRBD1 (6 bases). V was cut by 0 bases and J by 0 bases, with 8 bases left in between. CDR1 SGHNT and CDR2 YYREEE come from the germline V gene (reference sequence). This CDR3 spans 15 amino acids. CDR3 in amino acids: CASSLDRASTDTQYF. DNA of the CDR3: TGTGCCAGCAGCTTGGACAGGGCTAGCACAGATACGCAGTATTTT.

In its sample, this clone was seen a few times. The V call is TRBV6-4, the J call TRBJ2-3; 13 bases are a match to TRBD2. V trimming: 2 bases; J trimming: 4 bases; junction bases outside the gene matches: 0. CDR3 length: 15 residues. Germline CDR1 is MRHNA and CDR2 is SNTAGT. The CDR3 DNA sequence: TGTGCCAGCAGTGACACTAGCGGGGGGGCAGATACGCAGTATTTT. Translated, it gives CASSDTSGGADTQYF.

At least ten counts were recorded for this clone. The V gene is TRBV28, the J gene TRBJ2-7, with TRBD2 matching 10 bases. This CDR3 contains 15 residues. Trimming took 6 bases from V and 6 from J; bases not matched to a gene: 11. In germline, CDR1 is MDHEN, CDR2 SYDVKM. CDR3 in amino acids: CASRSPSGGSTEQYF. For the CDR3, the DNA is TGTGCCAGCAGATCGCCTAGCGGGGGCTCCACCGAGCAGTACTTC.

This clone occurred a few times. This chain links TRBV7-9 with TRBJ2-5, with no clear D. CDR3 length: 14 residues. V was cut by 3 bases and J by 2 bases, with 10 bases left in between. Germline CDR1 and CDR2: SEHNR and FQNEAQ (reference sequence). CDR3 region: CASSLFATQETQYF. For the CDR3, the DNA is TGTGCCAGCAGCTTGTTTGCGACACAAGAGACCCAGTACTTC.

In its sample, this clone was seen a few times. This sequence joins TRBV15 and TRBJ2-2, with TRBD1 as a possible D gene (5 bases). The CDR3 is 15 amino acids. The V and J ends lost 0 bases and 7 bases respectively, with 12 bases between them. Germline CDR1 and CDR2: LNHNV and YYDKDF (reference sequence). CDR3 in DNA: TGTGCCACCAGCAGAGAGGAAAGGGGTCTCGGGGAGCTGTTTTTT. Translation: CATSREERGLGELFF.

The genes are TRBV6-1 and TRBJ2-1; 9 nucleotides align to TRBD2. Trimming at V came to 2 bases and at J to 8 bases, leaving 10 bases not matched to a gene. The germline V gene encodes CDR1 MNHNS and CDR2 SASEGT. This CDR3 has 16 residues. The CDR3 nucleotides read TGTGCCAGCAGTGAACGCGCTAGCGGGGCCGCCGATGAGCAGTTCTTC. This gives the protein CASSERASGAADEQFF.

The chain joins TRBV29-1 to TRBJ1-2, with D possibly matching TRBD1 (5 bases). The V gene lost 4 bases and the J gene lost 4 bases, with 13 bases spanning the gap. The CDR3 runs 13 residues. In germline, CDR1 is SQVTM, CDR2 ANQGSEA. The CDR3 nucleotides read TGCAGCGTTGTGATGGGGCAGGGCTATGGCTACACCTTC. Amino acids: CSVVMGQGYGYTF.

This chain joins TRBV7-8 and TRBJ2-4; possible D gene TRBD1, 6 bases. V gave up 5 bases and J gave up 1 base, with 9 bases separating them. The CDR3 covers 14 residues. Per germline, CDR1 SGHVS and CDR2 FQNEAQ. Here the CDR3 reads CASSQRGAKNIQYF. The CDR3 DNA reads TGTGCCAGCAGCCAAAGGGGGGCCAAAAACATTCAGTACTTC.

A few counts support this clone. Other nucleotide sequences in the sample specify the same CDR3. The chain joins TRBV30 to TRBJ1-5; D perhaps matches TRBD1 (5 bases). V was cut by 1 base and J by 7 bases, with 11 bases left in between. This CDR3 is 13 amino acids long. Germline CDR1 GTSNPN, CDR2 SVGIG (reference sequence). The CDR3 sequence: CAWSAGFGQPQHF. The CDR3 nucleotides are TGTGCCTGGAGTGCAGGGTTTGGCCAGCCCCAGCATTTT.

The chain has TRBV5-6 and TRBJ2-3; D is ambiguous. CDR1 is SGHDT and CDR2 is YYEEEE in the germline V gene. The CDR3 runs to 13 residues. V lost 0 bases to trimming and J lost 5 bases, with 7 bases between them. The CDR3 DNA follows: TGTGCCAGCAGCTTGGCCCCGGGAGATACGCAGTATTTT. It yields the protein CASSLAPGDTQYF. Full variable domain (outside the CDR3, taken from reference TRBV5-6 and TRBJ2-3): DAGVTQSPTHLIKTRGQQVTLRCSPKSGHDTVSWYQQALGQGPQFIFQYYEEEERQRGNFPDRFSGHQFPNYSSELNVNALLLGDSALYLCASSLAPGDTQYFGPGTRLTVL.

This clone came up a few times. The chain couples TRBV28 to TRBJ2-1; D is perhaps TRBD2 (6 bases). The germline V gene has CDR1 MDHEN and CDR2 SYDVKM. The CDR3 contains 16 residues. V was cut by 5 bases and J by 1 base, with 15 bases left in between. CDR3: CASSPPGSLSYNEQFF. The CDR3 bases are TGTGCCAGCAGTCCCCCCGGGAGCCTTTCCTACAATGAGCAGTTCTTC.

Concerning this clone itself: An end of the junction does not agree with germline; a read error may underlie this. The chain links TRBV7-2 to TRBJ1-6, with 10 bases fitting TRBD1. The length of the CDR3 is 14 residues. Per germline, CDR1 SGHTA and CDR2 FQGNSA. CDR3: CASSQDRGNSPLHF. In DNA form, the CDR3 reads TGCGCCAGCAGCCAGGACAGGGGGAACTCACCCCTCCACTTT.

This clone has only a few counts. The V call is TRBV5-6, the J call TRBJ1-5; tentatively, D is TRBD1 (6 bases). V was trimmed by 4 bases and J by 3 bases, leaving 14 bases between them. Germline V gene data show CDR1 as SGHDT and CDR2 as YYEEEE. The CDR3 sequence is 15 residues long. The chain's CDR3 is CASSALGGSNQPQHF. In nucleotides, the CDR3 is TGTGCCAGCAGCGCCTTAGGGGGTTCCAATCAGCCCCAGCATTTT.

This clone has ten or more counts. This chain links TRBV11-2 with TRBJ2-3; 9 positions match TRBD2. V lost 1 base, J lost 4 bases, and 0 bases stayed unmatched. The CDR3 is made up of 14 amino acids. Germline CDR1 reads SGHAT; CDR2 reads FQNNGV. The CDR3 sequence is CASSLGLAADTQYF. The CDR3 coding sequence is TGTGCCAGCAGCTTAGGACTAGCGGCAGATACGCAGTATTTT.

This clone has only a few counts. CDR3 nucleotide sequence: TGCGCCAGCAGCCAAGACACAGACCCGACGCAGTATTTT. Its translation is CASSQDTDPTQYF. V and J are TRBV4-3 and TRBJ2-3; D unresolved. Germline assignment: CDR1 LGHNA and CDR2 YSLEER. With 0 bases removed from V and 9 bases from J, the gap between germline ends came to 10 bases. The CDR3 is 13 residues long.

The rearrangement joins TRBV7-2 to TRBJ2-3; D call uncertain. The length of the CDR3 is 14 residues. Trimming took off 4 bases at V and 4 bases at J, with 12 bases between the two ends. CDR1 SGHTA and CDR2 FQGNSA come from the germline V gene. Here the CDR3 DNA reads TGTGCCAGCAGCTCCGAGTGGAGACCAGATACGCAGTATTTT. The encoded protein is CASSSEWRPDTQYF.

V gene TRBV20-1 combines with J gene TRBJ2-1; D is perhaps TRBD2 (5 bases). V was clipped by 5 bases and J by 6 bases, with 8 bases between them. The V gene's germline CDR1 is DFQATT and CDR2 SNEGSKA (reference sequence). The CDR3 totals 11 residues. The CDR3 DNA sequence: TGCAGTGCTCCCGGGGTCAATGAGCAGTTCTTC. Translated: CSAPGVNEQFF.

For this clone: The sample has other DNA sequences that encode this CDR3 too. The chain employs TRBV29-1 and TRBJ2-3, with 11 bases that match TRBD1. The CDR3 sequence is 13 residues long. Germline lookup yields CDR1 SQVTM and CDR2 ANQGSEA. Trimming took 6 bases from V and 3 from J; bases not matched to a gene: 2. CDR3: CSVGTGGTDTQYF. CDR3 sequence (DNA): TGCAGCGTCGGGACAGGGGGAACAGATACGCAGTATTTT.